The following is a T cell receptor (beta chain) sequence with its context. Antigen specificity is unknown. The study ran its PCR with 60 Vbeta and 13 Jbeta primers. Under the authors' procedure: Later, 75 million to 100 million unique TCR beta chains were counted in an analysis, and about 12 million of them were shared. Assay used: immunoSEQ multiplex PCR; TCRdb lists only in-frame clones, some missing. V and J calls and clone size are copied from that table; D and trimming were computed from the DNA. The profile shows about 180,000 clones, over 65% of them singletons. The data belong to a study of cytomegalovirus exposure and HLA in healthy donors. In the study overall: Findings of an earlier analysis included around 100 million unique TCR beta sequences from some 180 million T cells. Within the Caucasian-associated ancestry cluster were 65% to 85% of the roughly 430 genotyped donors.

The CDR3 length is 15 residues. CDR1 is MNHEY, CDR2 SMNVEV, per germline (reference sequence). Broader study findings: A few chains linked to CMV were shown in vitro to be specific for CMV antigens.

Sequencing used PBMCs. The sequence was collected from a man between 18 and 35 years old in good health and CMV-seronegative. The rearrangement links TRBV27 to TRBJ2-5; 7 bases agree with TRBD2. The better agreement between TRBJ2-7 and the DNA end casts doubt on the J call. CDR3 nucleotides: TGTGCCAGCAGTTTTGAGTGGGAGGGCCGGGACGAGCAGTACTTC. Amino acid sequence: CASSFEWEGRDEQYF.